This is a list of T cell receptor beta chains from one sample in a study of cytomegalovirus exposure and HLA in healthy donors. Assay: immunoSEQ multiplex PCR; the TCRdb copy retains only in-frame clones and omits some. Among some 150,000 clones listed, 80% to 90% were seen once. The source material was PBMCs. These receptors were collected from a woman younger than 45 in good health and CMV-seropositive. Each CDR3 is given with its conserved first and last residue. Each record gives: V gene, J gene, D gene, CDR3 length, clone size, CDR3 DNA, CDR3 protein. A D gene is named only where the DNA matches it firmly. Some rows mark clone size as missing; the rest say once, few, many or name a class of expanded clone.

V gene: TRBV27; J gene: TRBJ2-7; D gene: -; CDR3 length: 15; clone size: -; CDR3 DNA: TGTGCCAGCAGTCCCCTCGCGGGGCGAGCCTACGAGCAGTACTTC; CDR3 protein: CASSPLAGRAYEQYF
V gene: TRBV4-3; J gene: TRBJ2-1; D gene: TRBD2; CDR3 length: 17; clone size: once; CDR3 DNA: TGCGCCAGCAGCCAAAACGGGCTAGCGGGGGGGGACAATGAGCAGTTCTTC; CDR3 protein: CASSQNGLAGGDNEQFF
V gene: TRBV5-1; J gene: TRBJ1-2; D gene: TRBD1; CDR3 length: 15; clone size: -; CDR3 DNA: TGCGCCAGCAGCTTACCCACAGGGGCGGCCTATGGCTACACCTTC; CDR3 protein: CASSLPTGAAYGYTF
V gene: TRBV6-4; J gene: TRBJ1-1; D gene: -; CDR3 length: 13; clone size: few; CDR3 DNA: TGTGCCAGCAGTGCCTTAACAGGGACTGAAGCTTTCTTT; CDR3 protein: CASSALTGTEAFF
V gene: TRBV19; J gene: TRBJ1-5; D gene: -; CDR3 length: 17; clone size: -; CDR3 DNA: TGTGCCAGTAGTGGATCGGGGAACCCTTTTCCCGATCAGCCCCAGCATTTT; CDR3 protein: CASSGSGNPFPDQPQHF
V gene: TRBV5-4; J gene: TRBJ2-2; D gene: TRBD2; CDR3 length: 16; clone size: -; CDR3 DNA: TGTGCCAGCAGCTCCTTACCGGGACTAAACACCGGGGAGCTGTTTTTT; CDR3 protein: CASSSLPGLNTGELFF
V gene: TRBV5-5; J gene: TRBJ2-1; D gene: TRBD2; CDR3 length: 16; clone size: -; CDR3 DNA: TGTGCCAGCAGCTTGGGACTAGCGGGGGTTTACAATGAGCAGTTCTTC; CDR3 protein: CASSLGLAGVYNEQFF
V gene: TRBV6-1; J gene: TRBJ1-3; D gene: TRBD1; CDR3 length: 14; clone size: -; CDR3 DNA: TGTGCCAGCAGCGCAGGGGGCTCTGGAAACACCATATATTTT; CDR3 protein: CASSAGGSGNTIYF
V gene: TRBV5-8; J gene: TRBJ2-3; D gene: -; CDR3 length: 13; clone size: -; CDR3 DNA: TGTGCCAGCAGCTTTGGGGGGACAGATACGCAGTATTTT; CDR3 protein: CASSFGGTDTQYF
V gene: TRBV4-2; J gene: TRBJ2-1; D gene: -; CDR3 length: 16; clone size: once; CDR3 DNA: TGTGCCAGCAGCCAAGATCGGGCAGGGCGAAATGATGAGCAGTTCTTC; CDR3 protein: CASSQDRAGRNDEQFF
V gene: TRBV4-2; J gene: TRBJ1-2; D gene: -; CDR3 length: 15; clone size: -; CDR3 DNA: TGTGCCAGCAGCCCGGAGTTTAAGGGGAACTATGGCTACACCTTC; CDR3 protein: CASSPEFKGNYGYTF
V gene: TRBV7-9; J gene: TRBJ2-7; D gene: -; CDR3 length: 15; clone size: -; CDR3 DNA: TGTGCCAGCAGCTTAGCGATCGGAACAGACTACGAGCAGTACTTC; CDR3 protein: CASSLAIGTDYEQYF
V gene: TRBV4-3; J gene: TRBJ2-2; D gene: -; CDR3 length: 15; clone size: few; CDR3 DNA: TGCGCCAGCAGCCAAGAGGTCGGTCGTGCCGGGGAGCTGTTTTTT; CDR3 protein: CASSQEVGRAGELFF
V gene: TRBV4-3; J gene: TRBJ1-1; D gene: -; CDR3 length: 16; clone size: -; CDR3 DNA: TGCGCCAGCAGCCAAGAGGGGAGGGCCCTGAACACTGAAGCTTTCTTT; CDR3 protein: CASSQEGRALNTEAFF
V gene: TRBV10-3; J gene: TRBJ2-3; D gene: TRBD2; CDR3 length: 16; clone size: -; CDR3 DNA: TGTGCCATCAGTAAAATAGCGGGGGTTAGCACAGATACGCAGTATTTT; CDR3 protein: CAISKIAGVSTDTQYF
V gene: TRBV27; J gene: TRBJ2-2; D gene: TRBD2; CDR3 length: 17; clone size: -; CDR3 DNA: TGTGCCAGCAGTTTCTCCCAAGCGGGGGCCTACACCGGGGAGCTGTTTTTT; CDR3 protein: CASSFSQAGAYTGELFF
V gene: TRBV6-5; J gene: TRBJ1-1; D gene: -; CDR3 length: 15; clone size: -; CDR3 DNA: TGTGCCAGCAGTCTACTGAATTATCTGAACACTGAAGCTTTCTTT; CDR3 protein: CASSLLNYLNTEAFF
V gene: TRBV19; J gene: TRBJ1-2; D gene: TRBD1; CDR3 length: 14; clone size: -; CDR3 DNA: TGTGCCAGTAGTCCAGGGACAGGGCCTTATGGCTACACCTTC; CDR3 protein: CASSPGTGPYGYTF
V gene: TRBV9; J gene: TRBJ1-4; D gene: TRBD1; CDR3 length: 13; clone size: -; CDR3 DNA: TGTGCCAGCAGCTTAACAGGGGTTGAAAAACTGTTTTTT; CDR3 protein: CASSLTGVEKLFF
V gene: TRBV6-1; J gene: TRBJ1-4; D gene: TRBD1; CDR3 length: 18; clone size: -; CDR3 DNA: TGTGCCAGCAGTGGGACAGGTTCTAGGATTGCAACTAATGAAAAACTGTTTTTT; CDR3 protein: CASSGTGSRIATNEKLFF
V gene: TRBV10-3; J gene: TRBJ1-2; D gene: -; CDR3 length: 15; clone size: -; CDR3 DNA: TGTGCCATCAGTGAGTCAGCGGGGTTCAACTATGGCTACACCTTC; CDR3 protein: CAISESAGFNYGYTF
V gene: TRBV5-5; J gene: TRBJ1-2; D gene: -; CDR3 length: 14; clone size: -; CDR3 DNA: TGTGCCAGCAGGTCACAGGTGTCGAACTATGGCTACACCTTC; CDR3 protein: CASRSQVSNYGYTF
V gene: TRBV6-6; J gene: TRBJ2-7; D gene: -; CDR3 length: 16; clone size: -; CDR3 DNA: TGTGCCAGCAGTTCCCCCGGGGTACAGGCGGGGAACGAGCAGTACTTC; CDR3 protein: CASSSPGVQAGNEQYF
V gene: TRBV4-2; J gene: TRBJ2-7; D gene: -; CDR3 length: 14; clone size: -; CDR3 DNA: TGTGCCAGCAGCCAGGGAGGACTAAATGGTGAGCAGTACTTC; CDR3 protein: CASSQGGLNGEQYF
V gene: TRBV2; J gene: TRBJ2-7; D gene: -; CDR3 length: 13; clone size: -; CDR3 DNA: TGTGCCAGCACTGGGGACAACCACTACGAGCAGTACTTC; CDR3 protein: CASTGDNHYEQYF
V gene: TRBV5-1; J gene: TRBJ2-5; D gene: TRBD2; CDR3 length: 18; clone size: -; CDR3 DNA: TGCGCCAGCAGCTTGTTGTTCCCAGCGGGGGGCCTTAAAGAGACCCAGTACTTC; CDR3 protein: CASSLLFPAGGLKETQYF
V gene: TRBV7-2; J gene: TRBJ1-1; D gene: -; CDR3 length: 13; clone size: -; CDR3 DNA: TGTGCCAGCAGCGCGGGCCCGAACACTGAAGCTTTCTTT; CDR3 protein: CASSAGPNTEAFF
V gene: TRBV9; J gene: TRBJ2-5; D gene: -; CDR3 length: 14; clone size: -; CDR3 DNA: TGTGCCAGCAGCCTCGGACTAACCCAAGAGACCCAGTACTTC; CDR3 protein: CASSLGLTQETQYF
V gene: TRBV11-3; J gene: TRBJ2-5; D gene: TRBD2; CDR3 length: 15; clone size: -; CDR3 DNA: TGTGCCAGCAGCTTAGGGGGGGGGTACCAAGAGACCCAGTACTTC; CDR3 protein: CASSLGGGYQETQYF
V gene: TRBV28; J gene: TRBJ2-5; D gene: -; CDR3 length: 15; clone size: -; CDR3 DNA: TGTGCCAGCAGTGGGGACACGTACCGGCAAGAGACCCAGTACTTC; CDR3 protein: CASSGDTYRQETQYF
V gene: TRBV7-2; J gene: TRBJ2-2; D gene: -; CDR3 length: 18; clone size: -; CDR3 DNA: TGTGCCAGCAGCTTAGATCCCAGGGCATCAGGGAACACCGGGGAGCTGTTTTTT; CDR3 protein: CASSLDPRASGNTGELFF
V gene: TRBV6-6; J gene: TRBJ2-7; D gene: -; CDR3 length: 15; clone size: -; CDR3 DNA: TGTGCCAGCAGTTACCCGCCGGGGAGGCTTATCGAGCAGTACTTC; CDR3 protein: CASSYPPGRLIEQYF
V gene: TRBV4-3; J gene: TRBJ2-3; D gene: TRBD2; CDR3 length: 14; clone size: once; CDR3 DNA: TGCGCCAGCAGCCAGGCTAGCGGGGCAGATACGCAGTATTTT; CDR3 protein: CASSQASGADTQYF
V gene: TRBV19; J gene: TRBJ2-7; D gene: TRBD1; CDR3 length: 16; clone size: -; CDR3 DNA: TGTGCCAGTAGTCGTTCGGGGACAGGGGGCGCGTGGGAGCAGTACTTC; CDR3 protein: CASSRSGTGGAWEQYF
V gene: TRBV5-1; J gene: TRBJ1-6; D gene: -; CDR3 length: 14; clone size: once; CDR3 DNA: TGCGCCAGCAGCTTGGTGGCAGGGAATTCACCCCTCCACTTT; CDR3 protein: CASSLVAGNSPLHF
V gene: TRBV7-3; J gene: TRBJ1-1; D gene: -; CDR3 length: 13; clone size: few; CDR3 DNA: TGTGCCAGCAGCTTAGAGTCCCGTACTGAAGCTTTCTTT; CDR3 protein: CASSLESRTEAFF
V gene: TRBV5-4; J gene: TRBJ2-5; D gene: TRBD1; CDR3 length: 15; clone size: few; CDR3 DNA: TGTGCCAGCAGCTTTCCTCGACAGGGCCAAGAGACCCAGTACTTC; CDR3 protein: CASSFPRQGQETQYF
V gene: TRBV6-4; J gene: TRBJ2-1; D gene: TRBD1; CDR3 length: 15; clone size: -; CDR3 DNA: TGTGCCAGCAGTGCGGAGGGACAGGGGGCAGCTGAGCAGTTCTTC; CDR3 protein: CASSAEGQGAAEQFF
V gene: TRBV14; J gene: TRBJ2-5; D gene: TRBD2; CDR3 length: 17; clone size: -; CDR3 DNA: TGTGCCAGCAGCCAAGATTTTAGCGGGGGGGCCCGAGAGACCCAGTACTTC; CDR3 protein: CASSQDFSGGARETQYF
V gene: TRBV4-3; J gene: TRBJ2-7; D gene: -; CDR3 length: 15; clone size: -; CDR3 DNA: TGCGCCAGCAGCCAAGGACAGGGACTCTCCTACGAGCAGTACTTC; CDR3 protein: CASSQGQGLSYEQYF
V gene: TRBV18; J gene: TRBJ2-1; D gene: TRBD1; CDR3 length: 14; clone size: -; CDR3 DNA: TGTGCCAGCTTCACTCAGGGGGTCATGCATGAGCAGTTCTTC; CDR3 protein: CASFTQGVMHEQFF
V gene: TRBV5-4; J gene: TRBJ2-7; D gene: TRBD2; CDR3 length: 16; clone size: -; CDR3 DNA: TGTGCCAGCAGCTTGGTAGGCGGGGGGCCCTCCTACGAGCAGTACTTC; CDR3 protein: CASSLVGGGPSYEQYF
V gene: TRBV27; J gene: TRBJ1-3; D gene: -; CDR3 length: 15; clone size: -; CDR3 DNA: TGTGCCAGCAGTTTACAGGCGAGCTCTGGAAACACCATATATTTT; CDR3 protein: CASSLQASSGNTIYF
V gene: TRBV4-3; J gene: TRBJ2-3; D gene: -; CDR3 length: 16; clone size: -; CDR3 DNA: TGCGCCAGCAGCCAAGAAAGGGCGGGGTGGGCAGATACGCAGTATTTT; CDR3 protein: CASSQERAGWADTQYF
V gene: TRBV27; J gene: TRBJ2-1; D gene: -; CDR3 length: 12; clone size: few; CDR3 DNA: TGTGCCAGCAGTTTACCCGACAATGAGCAGTTCTTC; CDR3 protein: CASSLPDNEQFF
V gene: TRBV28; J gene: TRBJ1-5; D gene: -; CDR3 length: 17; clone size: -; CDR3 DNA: TGTGCCAGCAGACACCGGGGGGCGGTCCTCCCAGGAGAGCCCCAGCATTTT; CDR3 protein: CASRHRGAVLPGEPQHF
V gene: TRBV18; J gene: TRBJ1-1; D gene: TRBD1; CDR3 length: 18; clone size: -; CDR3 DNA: TGTGCCAGCTCACCACCGCGGACAGGGAGACAAGGGGACACTGAAGCTTTCTTT; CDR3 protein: CASSPPRTGRQGDTEAFF
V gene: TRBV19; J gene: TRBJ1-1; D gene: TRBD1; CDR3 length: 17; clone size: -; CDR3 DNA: TGTGCCAGTAGTACCTTTAGTGACAGGGGGCTCGACACTGAAGCTTTCTTT; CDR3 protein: CASSTFSDRGLDTEAFF
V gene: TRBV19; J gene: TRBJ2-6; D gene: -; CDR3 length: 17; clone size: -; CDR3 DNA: TGTGCCAGTAGTAAAAAGGGACACAGCTCTGGGGCCAACGTCCTGACTTTC; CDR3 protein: CASSKKGHSSGANVLTF
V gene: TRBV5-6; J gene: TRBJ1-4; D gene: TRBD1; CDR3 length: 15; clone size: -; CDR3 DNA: TGTGCCAGCAGCTCTATAAGACAGGGGGCGGAAAAACTGTTTTTT; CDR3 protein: CASSSIRQGAEKLFF
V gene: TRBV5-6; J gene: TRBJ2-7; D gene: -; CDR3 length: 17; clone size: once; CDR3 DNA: TGTGCCAGCAGCTTAAATTCGAGACAGTTCAGTTCCTACGAGCAGTACTTC; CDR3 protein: CASSLNSRQFSSYEQYF
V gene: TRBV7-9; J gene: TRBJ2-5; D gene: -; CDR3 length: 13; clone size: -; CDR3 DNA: TGTGCCAGCAGCTATTCCGGTATACAGACCCAGTACTTC; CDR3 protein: CASSYSGIQTQYF